This TCR beta chain emerged from a study of cytomegalovirus exposure and HLA in healthy donors. The study, taken as a whole, reports: Approximately 160 TCR beta chains were listed as cytomegalovirus-associated. Presence/absence analyses took donor sequencing depth as roughly uniform.

Both 60 Vbeta primers and 13 Jbeta primers went into the PCR. Profiled with immunoSEQ multiplex PCR; TCRdb holds only in-frame clones, not every one. The table for this sample gives tens of thousands of clones. Trimming left V 6 bases short and J 4 bases short, with 12 bases between. CDR3 length: 14 residues. Germline CDR1 reads MNHEY; CDR2 reads SVGAGI. Comment on this clone: What it recognizes is unknown. At the DNA level, this CDR3 is encoded by other sequences in the same sample as well.

The receptor comes from a man aged 40-49 years in good health and CMV-seronegative. Sequenced: PBMCs. J is TRBJ1-4 and V is TRBV6-5, with TRBD1 as a possible D gene (5 bases). The CDR3 sequence is CASRQTGDNEKLFF. The DNA for the CDR3 is TGTGCCAGCAGACAGACGGGGGATAATGAAAAACTGTTTTTT.